These 19 T cell receptor beta chains came from one sample sequenced in a study of control samples from healthy donors and cancer patients. Sequenced by immunoSEQ multiplex PCR; TCRdb stores in-frame clones only, minus some. Among some 200,000 clones listed, around 91% were seen once. Sequencing used blood. Receptor source: a woman in her 30s in good health.

The chain combines TRBV7-2 with TRBJ1-1; 9 bases are shared with TRBD1. The CDR3 sequence is 14 residues long. J gave up 1 base and V 3 bases, and 0 bases lay outside the gene matches. Germline V gene lookup returns CDR1 SGHTA and CDR2 FQGNSA. CDR3 in amino acids: CASSLDRGNTEAFF. CDR3 coding DNA: TGTGCCAGCAGCTTGGACAGGGGGAACACTGAAGCTTTCTTT.

V and J are TRBV4-2 and TRBJ1-2; 8 bases fit TRBD1. V shed 2 bases and J 1 base; nucleotides not matched to a gene: 3. Per germline, CDR1 LGHNA and CDR2 YNFKEQ. The CDR3 has 15 amino acids. DNA of the CDR3: TGTGCCAGCAGCCAAAGCACAGGGGGTAACTATGGCTACACCTTC. This encodes CASSQSTGGNYGYTF.

V and J are TRBV5-4 and TRBJ1-2; weak D call: TRBD1 (5 bases). The V end lost 0 bases, the J end lost 0 bases, and 15 bases lay between the germline ends. The CDR3 contains 17 residues. Per the germline V gene, CDR1 is SGHNT and CDR2 is YYREEE (reference sequence). In nucleotides, the CDR3 is TGTGCCAGCAGCTTGGCCGGGGCAGGTGGTACTAACTATGGCTACACCTTC. Translating gives CASSLAGAGGTNYGYTF. Looking up the rest from reference TRBV5-4 and TRBJ1-2 gives the full variable domain: ETGVTQSPTHLIKTRGQQVTLRCSSQSGHNTVSWYQQALGQGPQFIFQYYREEENGRGNFPPRFSGLQFPNYSSELNVNALELDDSALYLCASSLAGAGGTNYGYTFGSGTRLTVV.

This chain uses TRBV9 with TRBJ1-6; D ambiguous. V was shortened by 0 bases and J by 2 bases, with 6 bases between the two germline ends. The CDR3 consists of 15 residues. Germline lookup yields CDR1 SGDLS and CDR2 YYNGEE. DNA for the CDR3: TGTGCCAGCAGCGTAGGGCGCCCCTATAATTCACCCCTCCACTTT. This translates into CASSVGRPYNSPLHF.

Comment on this clone: Other DNA sequences within the sample encode an identical CDR3. The chain employs TRBV10-1 and TRBJ1-1, with a weak D call TRBD1 (5 bases). Germline assignment: CDR1 WNHNN and CDR2 SYGVQD (reference sequence). The germline V and J ends were trimmed by 3 bases and 4 bases, with 6 bases remaining between them. This CDR3 comprises 12 residues. The CDR3 reads CASSERGTEAFF. The DNA of the CDR3 is TGCGCCAGCAGTGAAAGGGGCACTGAAGCTTTCTTT.

The chain links TRBV15 to TRBJ2-2; no clear D. Trimming shortened V by 0 bases and J by 7 bases, and 6 bases separated the two germline ends. The CDR3 length is 13 residues. Germline CDR1 reads LNHNV; CDR2 reads YYDKDF (reference sequence). The CDR3 sequence: CATSRDKYGELFF. CDR3 bases: TGTGCCACCAGCAGAGATAAGTACGGGGAGCTGTTTTTT.

The chain employs TRBV10-3 and TRBJ1-2; 9 bases are shared with TRBD1. Germline assignment: CDR1 ENHRY and CDR2 SYGVKD. The ends lost 4 bases at V and 3 bases at J; junction bases unmatched: 6. This CDR3 contains 15 residues. CDR3 sequence (DNA): TGTGCCATCAGTGCCAGACAGGGGGGGGACTATGGCTACACCTTC. Translating gives CAISARQGGDYGYTF.

V and J are TRBV6-5 and TRBJ2-1; D may be TRBD1 (5 bases). V was pared by 10 bases and J by 0 bases, with 13 bases between. From germline, CDR1 is MNHEY and CDR2 SVGAGI. The CDR3 has 14 amino acids. CDR3 DNA: TGTGCCACACGACAGACGAGCTCCTACAATGAGCAGTTCTTC. As protein: CATRQTSSYNEQFF.

The rearrangement uses TRBV19 and TRBJ1-2; tentative D call: TRBD1 (6 bases). Germline V gene lookup returns CDR1 LNHDA and CDR2 SQIVND (reference sequence). The CDR3 is 14 amino acids. Trimming removed 6 bases at V and 0 bases at J, with 11 bases between. In nucleotides, the CDR3 is TGTGCCAGTAGAGGACAGTTAGCTAACTATGGCTACACCTTC. Amino acid sequence: CASRGQLANYGYTF.

This chain uses TRBV19 with TRBJ2-5; D may be TRBD2 (6 bases). Looked up from germline, CDR1 is LNHDA and CDR2 is SQIVND (reference sequence). Trimming shortened V by 4 bases and J by 5 bases, and 11 bases separated the two germline ends. The CDR3 length is 13 residues. As DNA, the CDR3 is TGTGCCAGTAGTAAGTGGGCGGGGGAGACCCAGTACTTC. This encodes CASSKWAGETQYF.

The J gene is TRBJ1-5, the V gene TRBV28; a weak D match, TRBD1 (5 bases). This CDR3 is 15 amino acids long. The V gene's germline CDR1 is MDHEN and CDR2 SYDVKM. V lost 3 bases to trimming and J lost 3 bases, with 12 bases between them. CDR3 sequence (DNA): TGTGCCAGCAGTTTCGGCGGGACTAACAATCAGCCCCAGCATTTT. Its protein product is CASSFGGTNNQPQHF.

This chain uses TRBV10-3 with TRBJ1-1; the D gene is possibly TRBD1 (5 bases). Trimming cost V 0 bases and J 5 bases, with 10 bases left between them. This CDR3 spans 14 amino acids. Germline assignment: CDR1 ENHRY and CDR2 SYGVKD. The CDR3 nucleotides read TGTGCCATCAGTGAGTCAGGCGGGGGTACTGAAGCTTTCTTT. As protein: CAISESGGGTEAFF.

The chain has TRBV9 and TRBJ2-7, with D possibly matching TRBD1 (6 bases). CDR1 and CDR2 (germline): SGDLS, YYNGEE. Trimming took 4 bases from V and 0 from J, leaving 11 bases between them. The CDR3 sequence is 14 residues long. The CDR3 nucleotides are TGTGCCAGCAGCCGGGACACTAGCTCCTACGAGCAGTACTTC. Its protein product is CASSRDTSSYEQYF.

The chain employs TRBV7-8 and TRBJ2-5; 15 positions match TRBD2. Germline values: CDR1 SGHVS, CDR2 FQNEAQ. This CDR3 comprises 17 residues. V lost 1 base and J lost 6; bases outside the gene matches: 6. The CDR3 nucleotides read TGTGCCAGCAGCTTAGGGGCCGGACTAGCGGGAGGGAAGACCCAGTACTTC. This sequence encodes CASSLGAGLAGGKTQYF.

This chain connects TRBV11-3 to TRBJ2-1, with D hard to call. This CDR3 region has 12 residues. With 1 base removed from V and 7 bases from J, the gap between germline ends came to 5 bases. The germline gives CDR1 SGHNT, CDR2 YENEEA. The CDR3 sequence: CASSLGSNEQFF. The CDR3 DNA follows: TGTGCCAGCAGCTTAGGTAGTAATGAGCAGTTCTTC.

The gene calls are TRBV12-3 or TRBV12-4 and TRBJ2-2; 8 nucleotides match TRBD1. CDR3 length: 13 residues. J was trimmed by 5 bases and V by 8 bases; bases with no gene match: 4. This CDR3 is CASQGASTGELFF. CDR3 in DNA: TGTGCCAGCCAGGGGGCGAGTACCGGGGAGCTGTTTTTT.

The V gene is TRBV6-5, the J gene TRBJ2-4, with 7 positions matching TRBD2. CDR1 and CDR2 (germline): MNHEY, SVGAGI. CDR3 length equals 13 residues. Trimming took 4 bases from V and 11 from J; bases not matched to a gene: 8. CDR3: CASSSGTGGFQYF. CDR3 nucleotides: TGTGCCAGCAGTTCCGGGACGGGAGGTTTTCAGTACTTC.

The J gene is TRBJ2-1, the V gene TRBV10-3; 7 bases agree with TRBD1. V dropped 2 bases and J dropped 5; count of bases not matched to a gene: 0. In germline, CDR1 is ENHRY, CDR2 SYGVKD. The CDR3 has 13 amino acids. This CDR3 is CAISEDRDNEQFF. The DNA for the CDR3 is TGTGCCATCAGTGAGGACAGGGACAATGAGCAGTTCTTC.

Regarding this clone: Other DNA sequences in the sample encode the same CDR3. The genes are TRBV28 and TRBJ1-5; 10 bases fit TRBD1. CDR1 is MDHEN and CDR2 is SYDVKM in the germline V gene. There are 15 residues in the CDR3. Trimming took 3 bases from V and 4 from J; bases not matched to a gene: 3. The CDR3 spells CASSLRTGGNQPQHF. The CDR3 DNA follows: TGTGCCAGCAGTTTGCGGACAGGGGGGAATCAGCCCCAGCATTTT.